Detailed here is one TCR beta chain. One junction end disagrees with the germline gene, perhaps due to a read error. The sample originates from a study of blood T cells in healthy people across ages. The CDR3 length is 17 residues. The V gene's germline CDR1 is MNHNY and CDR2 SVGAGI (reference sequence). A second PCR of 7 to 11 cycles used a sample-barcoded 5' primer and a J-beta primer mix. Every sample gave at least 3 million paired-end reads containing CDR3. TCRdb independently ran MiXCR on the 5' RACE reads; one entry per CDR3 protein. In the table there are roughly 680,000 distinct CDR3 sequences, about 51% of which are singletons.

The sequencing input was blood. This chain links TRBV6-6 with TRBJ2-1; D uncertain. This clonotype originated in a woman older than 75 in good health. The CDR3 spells CAGSYTPAPHLYNEQFF. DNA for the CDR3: TGTGCCGGCAGTTACACCCCGGCACCGCATTTATACAATGAGCAGTTCTTC.